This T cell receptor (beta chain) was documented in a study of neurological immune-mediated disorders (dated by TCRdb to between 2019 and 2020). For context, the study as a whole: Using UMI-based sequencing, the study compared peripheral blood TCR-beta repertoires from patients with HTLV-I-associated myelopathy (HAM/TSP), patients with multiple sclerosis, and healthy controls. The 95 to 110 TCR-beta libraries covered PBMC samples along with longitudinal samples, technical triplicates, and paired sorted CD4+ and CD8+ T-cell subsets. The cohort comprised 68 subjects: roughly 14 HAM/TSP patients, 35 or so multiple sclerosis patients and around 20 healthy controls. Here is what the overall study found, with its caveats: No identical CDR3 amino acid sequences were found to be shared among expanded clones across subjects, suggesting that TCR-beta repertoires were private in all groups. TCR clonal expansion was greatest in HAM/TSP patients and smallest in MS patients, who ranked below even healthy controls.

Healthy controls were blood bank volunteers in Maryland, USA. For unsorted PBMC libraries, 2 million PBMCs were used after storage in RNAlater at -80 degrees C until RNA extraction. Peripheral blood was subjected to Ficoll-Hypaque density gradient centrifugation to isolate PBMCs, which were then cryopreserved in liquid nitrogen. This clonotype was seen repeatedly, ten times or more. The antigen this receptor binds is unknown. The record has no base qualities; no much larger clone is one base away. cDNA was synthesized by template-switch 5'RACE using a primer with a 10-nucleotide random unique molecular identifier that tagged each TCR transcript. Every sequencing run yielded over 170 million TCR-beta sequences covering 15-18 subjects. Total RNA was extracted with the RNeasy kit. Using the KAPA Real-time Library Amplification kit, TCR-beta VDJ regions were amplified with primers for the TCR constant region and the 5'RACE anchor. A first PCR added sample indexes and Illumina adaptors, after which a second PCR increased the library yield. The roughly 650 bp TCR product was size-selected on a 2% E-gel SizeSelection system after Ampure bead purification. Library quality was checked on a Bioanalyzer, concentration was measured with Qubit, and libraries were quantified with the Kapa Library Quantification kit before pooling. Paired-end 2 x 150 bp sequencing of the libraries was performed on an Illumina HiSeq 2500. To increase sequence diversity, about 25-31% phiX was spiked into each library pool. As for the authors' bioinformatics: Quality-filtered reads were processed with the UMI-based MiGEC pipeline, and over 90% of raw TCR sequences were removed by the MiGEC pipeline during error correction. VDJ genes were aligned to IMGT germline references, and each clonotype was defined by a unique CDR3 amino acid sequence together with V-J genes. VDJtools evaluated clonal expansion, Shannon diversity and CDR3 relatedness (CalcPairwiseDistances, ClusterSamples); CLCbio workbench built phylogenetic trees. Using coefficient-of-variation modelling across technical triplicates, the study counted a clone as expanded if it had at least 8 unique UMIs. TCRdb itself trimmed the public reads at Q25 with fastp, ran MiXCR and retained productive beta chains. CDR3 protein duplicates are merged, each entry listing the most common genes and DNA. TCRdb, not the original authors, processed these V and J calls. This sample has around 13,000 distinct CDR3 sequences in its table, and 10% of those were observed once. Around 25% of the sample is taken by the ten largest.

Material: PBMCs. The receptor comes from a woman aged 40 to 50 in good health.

The CDR3 loop reads CASLEGLAGGASYNEQFF. The DNA sequence is TGTGCCAGCCTAGAAGGACTAGCGGGAGGAGCTTCCTACAATGAGCAGTTCTTC. The chain is encoded by TRBV25-1 joined to TRBJ2-1, with 14 junctional bases fitting TRBD2. From the germline V gene, CDR1 is MGHDK and CDR2 is SYGVNS. V loses 8 bases at its end and J loses 1 base; junction bases beyond the gene matches: 10. The CDR3 measures 18 amino acids from cysteine to phenylalanine. The read is trimmed to its CDR3 DNA, 54 bases read in frame from base 1. With the rest looked up from the reference TRBV25-1 and TRBJ2-1 genes rather than sequenced, the full variable domain is EADIYQTPRYLVIGTGKKITLECSQTMGHDKMYWYQQDPGMELHLIHYSYGVNSTEKGDLSSESTVSRIRTEHFPLTLESARPSHTSQYLCASLEGLAGGASYNEQFFGPGTRLTVL.